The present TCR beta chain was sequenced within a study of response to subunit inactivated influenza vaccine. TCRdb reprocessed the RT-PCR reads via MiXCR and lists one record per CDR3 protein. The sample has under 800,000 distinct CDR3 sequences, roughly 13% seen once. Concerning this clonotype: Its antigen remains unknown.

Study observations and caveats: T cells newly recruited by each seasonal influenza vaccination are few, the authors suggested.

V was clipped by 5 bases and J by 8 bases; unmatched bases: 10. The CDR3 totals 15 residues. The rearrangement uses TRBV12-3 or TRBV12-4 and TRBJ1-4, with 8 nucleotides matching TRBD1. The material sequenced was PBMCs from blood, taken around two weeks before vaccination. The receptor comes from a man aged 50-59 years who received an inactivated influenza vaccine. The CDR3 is CASSTRTGQSEKLFF. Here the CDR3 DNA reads TGTGCCAGCAGTACCCGGACAGGGCAGAGCGAAAAACTGTTTTTT.